Given below is one T cell receptor (beta chain) in context. Its antigen remains unidentified. This may be a read error: a much more frequent sequence differs by one nucleotide. As it was prepared, the TCRbeta library received unique molecular identifiers. A single record per CDR3 protein comes from TCRdb applying MiXCR to the PCR reads. Of roughly 300,000 distinct CDR3 sequences in the sample, 11% were seen once. This sample was taken from a study of T-cell reconstitution after alpha-beta-depleted transplantation in children. Study outcomes and limitations: The origin of high day-60 TCRbeta diversity in some patients lay in surviving recipient T cells and thymic progenitors. The authors attributed T-cell counts and diversity one year after transplant mostly to newly produced T cells. Alpha-beta T cells present about two months after transplant were reported to originate from several hundred expanded graft clones.

The CDR3 extends over 19 amino acids. The V gene's germline CDR1 is SGHDT and CDR2 YYEEEE. J gave up 4 bases and V 4 bases, and 17 bases lay outside the gene matches. This rearrangement joins TRBV5-6 to TRBJ2-1; 10 bases match TRBD2. The source material was peripheral blood, sampled 180 days after TCRalphabeta/CD19-depleted stem cell transplant. The source is a male patient between 2 and 10 years old who had a stem cell transplant for chronic granulomatous disease, so the T cells may come from the graft donor. The CDR3 protein is CASSRGEAGGPGDYNEQFF. As DNA, the CDR3 is TGTGCCAGCAGCAGGGGGGAAGCGGGAGGGCCGGGGGATTACAATGAGCAGTTCTTC. Full variable domain (remainder filled in from reference TRBV5-6 and TRBJ2-1): DAGVTQSPTHLIKTRGQQVTLRCSPKSGHDTVSWYQQALGQGPQFIFQYYEEEERQRGNFPDRFSGHQFPNYSSELNVNALLLGDSALYLCASSRGEAGGPGDYNEQFFGPGTRLTVL.